One sample yielded the 20 T cell receptor beta chains listed below, sequenced in a study of beta chain features in type 1 diabetes. Investigators reverse transcribed all isolated RNA, so they sequenced expressed TCRB transcripts. The data were produced by immunoSEQ multiplex PCR, yet TCRdb's version contains in-frame clones alone and is incomplete. The sample records around 150,000 clones, around 8% being singletons. The sequencing sample was made of central memory CD4+ T cells from blood. The receptors derive from a man in his late teens or twenties in good health.

This clone was detected ten times or more. V and J are TRBV7-2 and TRBJ2-3; 9 nucleotides agree with TRBD2. Trimming cost V 1 base and J 1 base; bases outside gene matches: 3. CDR3 length: 16 residues. Looked up from germline, CDR1 is SGHTA and CDR2 is FQGNSA. CDR3 loop: CASSLVAGEGTDTQYF. DNA for the CDR3: TGTGCCAGCAGCTTAGTAGCGGGGGAGGGCACAGATACGCAGTATTTT.

The rearrangement links TRBV7-2 to TRBJ2-7; 9 nucleotides line up with TRBD2. This CDR3 is built from 15 residues. Germline-derived CDR1 and CDR2 are SGHTA and FQGNSA. J gave up 2 bases and V 1 base, and 3 bases lay outside the gene matches. The chain's CDR3 is CASSLVAGGTYEQYF. CDR3 nucleotides: TGTGCCAGCAGCTTAGTTGCGGGGGGGACCTACGAGCAGTACTTC.

V gene TRBV5-8 combines with J gene TRBJ2-3, with no clear D. Germline CDR1 reads SGHTS; CDR2 reads YDEGEE. Between the trimmed V and J ends, which lost 4 bases and 1 base, there was a span of 13 bases. This CDR3 spans 15 amino acids. The CDR3 coding sequence is TGTGCCAGCAGCCCATTGTCAGTGGGCACAGATACGCAGTATTTT. It encodes CASSPLSVGTDTQYF.

The chain combines TRBV7-9 with TRBJ1-2; 9 bases align to TRBD1. With V trimmed by 7 bases and J by 8 bases, 14 bases remained unmatched. This CDR3 is built from 15 residues. Germline V gives CDR1 SEHNR, CDR2 FQNEAQ (reference sequence). Written as DNA, the CDR3 is TGTGCCAGCAACCCTGAGACAGGGGGTTTGGTGGGCTACACCTTC. Amino acid sequence: CASNPETGGLVGYTF.

J is TRBJ1-2 and V is TRBV2; tentatively, D is TRBD1 (6 bases). The V end was cut by 10 bases, the J end by 2 bases, with 23 bases between. The CDR3 is made up of 16 amino acids. Germline V lookup: CDR1 SNHLY, CDR2 FYNNEI. The CDR3: CATPPRGPGLNYGYTF. CDR3 coding DNA: TGTGCCACTCCCCCCAGGGGCCCCGGTCTGAACTATGGCTACACCTTC.

The V gene is TRBV6-4, the J gene TRBJ2-1, with TRBD1 identical over 7 bases. CDR3 length: 16 residues. The ends lost 0 bases at V and 2 bases at J; junction bases unmatched: 4. Germline V CDR1 and CDR2: MRHNA, SNTAGT. CDR3 sequence: CASSDSTGRTYNEQFF. CDR3 in DNA: TGTGCCAGCAGTGACTCGACAGGGAGAACCTACAATGAGCAGTTCTTC.

The chain links TRBV1 to TRBJ2-7; the DNA was not used to check the table's D call, TRBD2. TRBV1 is termed a pseudogene. This CDR3 has 18 amino acids. The CDR3 loop is CTSSQDLVSVTRTYEQYF. In nucleotides, the CDR3 is TGCACCAGCAGCCAAGATTTAGTATCAGTGACTAGGACCTACGAGCAGTACTTC.

A few counts support this clone. The chain links TRBV19 to TRBJ2-6; D not resolved. Germline CDR1 and CDR2: LNHDA and SQIVND (reference sequence). The CDR3 is 13 residues long. The V and J ends lost 7 bases and 0 bases respectively, with 4 bases between them. CDR3 bases: TGTGCCAGTAAGCTCTCTGGGGCCAACGTCCTGACTTTC. Translation gives CASKLSGANVLTF.

Ten or more counts support this clone. V is TRBV30 and J is TRBJ1-6, with TRBD1 identical over 7 bases. J was trimmed by 8 bases and V by 2 bases; bases with no gene match: 3. The CDR3 has 13 residues. Germline V gene sequence: CDR1 GTSNPN, CDR2 SVGIG (reference sequence). The CDR3 is CAWSQGEDSPLHF. The CDR3 DNA follows: TGTGCCTGGAGTCAGGGGGAGGATTCACCCCTCCACTTT.

This clone was counted between two and nine times. The CDR3 loop is CASSSYPGQDWDTEAFF. CDR3 coding DNA: TGTGCCAGCAGCTCATACCCCGGACAGGATTGGGACACTGAAGCTTTCTTT. The chain recombines TRBV7-2 with TRBJ1-1, with 7 bases lining up with TRBD1. The CDR3 totals 17 residues. In germline, CDR1 is SGHTA, CDR2 FQGNSA. J gave up 3 bases and V 4 bases, and 14 bases lay outside the gene matches.

The chain recombines TRBV5-4 with TRBJ2-3, with D perhaps matching TRBD1 (6 bases). The length of the CDR3 is 15 residues. Trimming removed 0 bases at V and 5 bases at J, with 13 bases between. Germline CDR1 reads SGHNT; CDR2 reads YYREEE (reference sequence). CDR3 protein: CASSLAGAGQDTQYF. DNA for the CDR3: TGTGCCAGCAGCTTGGCAGGGGCAGGCCAAGATACGCAGTATTTT. Full variable domain (rest looked up from reference TRBV5-4 and TRBJ2-3): ETGVTQSPTHLIKTRGQQVTLRCSSQSGHNTVSWYQQALGQGPQFIFQYYREEENGRGNFPPRFSGLQFPNYSSELNVNALELDDSALYLCASSLAGAGQDTQYFGPGTRLTVL.

In DNA, the CDR3 is TGTGCCAGCAGCTTGGCCCAGGTCTCCTATAATTCACCCCTCCACTTT. Translating gives CASSLAQVSYNSPLHF. V and J are TRBV5-4 and TRBJ1-6; D unclear. The CDR3 is made up of 16 amino acids. The germline V gene has CDR1 SGHNT and CDR2 YYREEE (reference sequence). V was pared by 0 bases and J by 0 bases, with 7 bases between.

The chain is built from TRBV28 and TRBJ2-1, with 7 bases aligning to TRBD1. V was pared by 0 bases and J by 9 bases, with 8 bases of the junction left unmatched. The CDR3 is made up of 15 amino acids. Germline V CDR1 and CDR2: MDHEN, SYDVKM. The CDR3 sequence is CASSLCIRGLCEQFF. The DNA for the CDR3 is TGTGCCAGCAGTTTATGCATAAGGGGGCTCTGTGAGCAGTTCTTC.

This clone has at least ten counts. V and J are TRBV7-6 and TRBJ2-7; the D is unclear. Per the germline V gene, CDR1 is SGHVS and CDR2 is FNYEAQ. V was pared by 4 bases and J by 4 bases, with 14 bases between. The length of the CDR3 is 14 residues. Here the CDR3 DNA reads TGTGCCAGCAGCTCTGTCACCGGAGCATACGAGCAGTACTTC. Translated, it gives CASSSVTGAYEQYF.

With regard to this clone: One end of the junction is discordant with germline, which a read error may explain. The gene calls are TRBV9 and TRBJ2-1; TRBD2 matches 9 bases. Germline assignment: CDR1 SGDLS and CDR2 YYNGEE. The CDR3 is made up of 15 amino acids. The CDR3 spells CASSVGGGAYDEQFF. The DNA for the CDR3 is TGTGCCAGCAGCGTGGGCGGGGGGGCCTACGATGAGCAGTTCTTC.

This clone was seen more than once but under ten times. The chain links TRBV6-4 to TRBJ1-2; D remains ambiguous. The CDR3 covers 13 residues. Germline lookup yields CDR1 MRHNA and CDR2 SNTAGT. Trimming pared 2 bases from V and 1 base from J, leaving 5 bases between. The CDR3 loop reads CASSDSLNYGYTF. For the CDR3, the DNA is TGTGCCAGCAGTGACAGCCTTAACTATGGCTACACCTTC.

The rearrangement joins TRBV6-5 to TRBJ2-7; 9 bases are shared with TRBD2. CDR3 length equals 14 residues. CDR1 is MNHEY, CDR2 SVGAGI, per germline. V was clipped by 5 bases and J by 2 bases; unmatched bases: 4. Here the CDR3 DNA reads TGTGCCAGCAGTCCTAGCGGGGACACCTACGAGCAGTACTTC. Its translation is CASSPSGDTYEQYF.

This clone has just a few counts. V gene TRBV28 combines with J gene TRBJ1-2, with 11 nucleotides matching TRBD1. This CDR3 is 14 amino acids long. CDR1 is MDHEN, CDR2 SYDVKM, per germline. V lost 6 bases and J lost 8; bases outside the gene matches: 8. The DNA of the CDR3 is TGTGCCAGCAGATCGGACAGGGGGCTTGGCGGCTACACCTTC. Translated: CASRSDRGLGGYTF.

This clone was counted between two and nine times. V usage is TRBV7-7 and J usage is TRBJ2-5, with 15 nucleotides matching TRBD2. Trimming took 5 bases from V and 2 from J; bases not matched to a gene: 3. Germline V gives CDR1 SSHAT, CDR2 FNYEAQ (reference sequence). The CDR3 has 16 amino acids. The CDR3 protein is CASSPGLAGGQETQYF. The CDR3 DNA sequence: TGTGCCAGCAGCCCGGGACTAGCGGGGGGACAAGAGACCCAGTACTTC.

The genes are TRBV7-2 and TRBJ2-3; possibly TRBD1 for D (6 bases). Germline V gives CDR1 SGHTA, CDR2 FQGNSA. V was clipped by 7 bases and J by 3 bases, with 11 bases between them. The CDR3 covers 13 residues. The CDR3 coding sequence is TGTGCCAGCAAAGTCCAGGGGACAGATACGCAGTATTTT. Its translation is CASKVQGTDTQYF.